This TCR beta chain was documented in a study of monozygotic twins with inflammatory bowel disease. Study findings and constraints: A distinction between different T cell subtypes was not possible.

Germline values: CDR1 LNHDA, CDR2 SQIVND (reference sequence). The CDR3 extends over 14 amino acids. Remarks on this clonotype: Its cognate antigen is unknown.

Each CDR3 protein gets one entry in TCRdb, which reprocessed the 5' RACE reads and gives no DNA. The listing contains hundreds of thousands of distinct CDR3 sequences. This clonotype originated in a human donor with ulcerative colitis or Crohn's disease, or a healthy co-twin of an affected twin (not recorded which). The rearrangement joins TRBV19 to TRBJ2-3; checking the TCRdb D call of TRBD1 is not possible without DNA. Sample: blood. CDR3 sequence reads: CASRSGTSTDTQYF.